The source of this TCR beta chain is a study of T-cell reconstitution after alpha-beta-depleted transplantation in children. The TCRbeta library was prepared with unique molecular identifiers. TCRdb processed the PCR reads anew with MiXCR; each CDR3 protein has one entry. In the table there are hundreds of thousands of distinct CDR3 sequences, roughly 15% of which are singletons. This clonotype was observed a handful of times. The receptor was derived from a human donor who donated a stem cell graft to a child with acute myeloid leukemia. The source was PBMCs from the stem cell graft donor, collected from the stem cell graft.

CDR3 bases: TGTGCCAGCAGTCACGACACCTCTAATGAAAAACTGTTTTTT. It translates to CASSHDTSNEKLFF. The rearrangement joins TRBV7-9 to TRBJ1-4; D is ambiguous. CDR1 and CDR2 from the germline V gene are SEHNR and FQNEAQ (reference sequence). The V end was cut by 6 bases, the J end by 3 bases, with 11 bases between. The CDR3 consists of 14 residues. Using reference TRBV7-9 and TRBJ1-4 for the parts outside the CDR3, the full variable domain is DTGVSQNPRHKITKRGQNVTFRCDPISEHNRLYWYRQTLGQGPEFLTYFQNEAQLEKSRLLSDRFSAERPKGSFSTLEIQRTEQGDSAMYLCASSHDTSNEKLFFGSGTQLSVL.